The 19 T cell receptor beta chains below were found in one sample sequenced in a study of Graves' ophthalmopathy and Graves' hyperthyroidism. Beta-chain TCR CDR3 regions were amplified from RNA transcripts. Following a first-round RT-PCR that used HTBI primers, a second-round multiplex PCR was carried out. TCRdb fed the multiplex PCR reads into MiXCR, producing one record per CDR3 protein. The sample yields around 1,200,000 distinct CDR3 sequences, 35% to 40% seen once. The sequencing input was peripheral blood or thyroid tissue (not recorded which). The source of these receptors is an adult man with Graves' hyperthyroidism.

About this clonotype itself: This could be a read error, since a much larger clone is one nucleotide away. J is TRBJ2-7 and V is TRBV24-1; D possibly corresponds to TRBD2 (6 bases). The ends were cut back, 9 bases at V and 3 bases at J, with 11 bases in the middle. CDR1 is KGHDR, CDR2 SFDVKD, per germline. The CDR3 has 12 amino acids. The CDR3 DNA follows: TGTGCCACCGGCCCCGGGGGCTACGAGCAGTACTTC. Protein product: CATGPGGYEQYF.

In this sample, this clonotype turned up a few times. The junction departs from germline at one end; a sequencing error may be responsible. The rearrangement links TRBV10-3 to TRBJ1-1; weak D call: TRBD1 (5 bases). Germline CDR1 ENHRY, CDR2 SYGVKD. The CDR3 consists of 15 residues. Here the CDR3 DNA reads TGTGCCAGCAGTCCCCGACAGACGATAAACACTGAAGCTTTCTTT. It yields the protein CASSPRQTINTEAFF.

This clonotype was picked up many times. The chain links TRBV11-2 to TRBJ2-7; the D gene is possibly TRBD1 (6 bases). This CDR3 spans 12 amino acids. Germline V gene data show CDR1 as SGHAT and CDR2 as FQNNGV. Trimming removed 5 bases from V and 7 bases from J, with 12 bases in between. The CDR3 DNA sequence: TGTGCCAGCAGCCACGGGACATTAGAGCAGTACTTC. Translated: CASSHGTLEQYF.

The chain combines TRBV29-1 with TRBJ2-2, with 11 nucleotides matching TRBD1. After removal of 8 bases from V and 4 bases from J, the junction contained 12 bases not matched to a gene. This CDR3 spans 16 amino acids. From germline, CDR1 is SQVTM and CDR2 ANQGSEA. The CDR3 reads CSLAIGQGASTGELFF. CDR3 coding DNA: TGCAGCTTGGCAATTGGACAGGGGGCGAGCACCGGGGAGCTGTTTTTT.

This clonotype appeared many times. The CDR3 spells CATSDWVTESPQHF. The CDR3 DNA reads as TGTGCCACCAGTGATTGGGTGACAGAGTCGCCCCAGCATTTT. The V call is TRBV24-1, the J call TRBJ1-5, with TRBD1 as a possible D gene (5 bases). V was shortened by 2 bases and J by 9 bases, with 13 bases between the two germline ends. The CDR3 has 14 amino acids. The germline gives CDR1 KGHDR, CDR2 SFDVKD.

This clonotype was recorded many times. The genes are TRBV25-1 and TRBJ2-5; D gene ambiguous. This CDR3 contains 14 residues. CDR1 is MGHDK and CDR2 is SYGVNS in the germline V gene. Trimming took off 3 bases at V and 0 bases at J, with 8 bases between the two ends. The CDR3 spells CASSESVYQETQYF. The CDR3 DNA reads TGTGCCAGCAGTGAGTCAGTGTACCAAGAGACCCAGTACTTC. Drawing the rest from reference TRBV25-1 and TRBJ2-5, the complete variable domain is EADIYQTPRYLVIGTGKKITLECSQTMGHDKMYWYQQDPGMELHLIHYSYGVNSTEKGDLSSESTVSRIRTEHFPLTLESARPSHTSQYLCASSESVYQETQYFGPGTRLLVL.

In its sample, this clonotype was seen many times. This rearrangement joins TRBV19 to TRBJ1-2; TRBD1 matches 9 bases. The ends lost 5 bases at V and 6 bases at J; junction bases unmatched: 4. There are 13 residues in the CDR3. Germline assignment: CDR1 LNHDA and CDR2 SQIVND (reference sequence). CDR3 loop: CASSVGQGNGYTF. The CDR3, as DNA: TGTGCCAGTAGTGTCGGACAGGGGAATGGCTACACCTTC.

This clonotype was seen just once. With a much larger clone just one base away, this may be a read error. The CDR3 protein is CASSLTPGEDGYTF. The CDR3 coding sequence is TGTGCCAGCAGCTTAACACCCGGGGAGGACGGCTACACCTTC. This rearrangement joins TRBV7-3 to TRBJ1-2; D call uncertain. The CDR3 sequence is 14 residues long. Germline V gives CDR1 SGHTA, CDR2 FQGTGA. The V end lost 0 bases, the J end lost 8 bases, and 13 bases lay between the germline ends.

A note on this clonotype: This may be a read error, as it is one base from a much larger clone. The rearrangement joins TRBV5-6 to TRBJ2-7; D is uncertain. Germline V lookup: CDR1 SGHDT, CDR2 YYEEEE. There are 13 residues in the CDR3. V was shortened by 1 base and J by 3 bases, with 8 bases between the two germline ends. CDR3 amino acids: CASSLWGYYEQYF. CDR3 nucleotide sequence: TGTGCCAGCAGCTTGTGGGGTTACTACGAGCAGTACTTC.

This clonotype was seen at least ten times. This chain links TRBV7-2 with TRBJ2-7; 7 bases fit TRBD1. V trimming: 1 base; J trimming: 7 bases; junction bases outside the gene matches: 10. Per germline, CDR1 SGHTA and CDR2 FQGNSA. The CDR3 extends over 15 amino acids. CDR3 amino acids: CASSLGTQGGREQYF. CDR3 nucleotides: TGTGCCAGCAGCTTAGGGACCCAAGGGGGCCGGGAGCAGTACTTC. Combining the CDR3 with reference TRBV7-2 and TRBJ2-7 gives the whole variable domain GAGVSQSPSNKVTEKGKDVELRCDPISGHTALYWYRQSLGQGLEFLIYFQGNSAPDKSGLPSDRFSAERTGGSVSTLTIQRTQQEDSAVYLCASSLGTQGGREQYFGPGTRLTVT.

This clonotype was counted at least ten times. V usage is TRBV7-9 and J usage is TRBJ2-6, with TRBD1 matching 7 bases. The CDR3 covers 15 residues. Trimming cost V 9 bases and J 1 base; bases outside gene matches: 6. The germline V gene encodes CDR1 SEHNR and CDR2 FQNEAQ (reference sequence). CDR3 region: CASSARGSGANVLTF. DNA of the CDR3: TGTGCCAGTAGTGCCAGGGGGTCTGGGGCCAACGTCCTGACTTTC.

V gene TRBV30 combines with J gene TRBJ1-2; D call uncertain. Germline V lookup: CDR1 GTSNPN, CDR2 SVGIG (reference sequence). This CDR3 has 10 amino acids. The germline V and J ends were trimmed by 7 bases and 1 base, with 4 bases remaining between them. In nucleotides, the CDR3 is TGTGCCTTCAGTAACTATGGCTACACCTTC. Protein sequence: CAFSNYGYTF.

This clonotype was seen only a few times. The J gene is TRBJ2-1, the V gene TRBV25-1; TRBD1 agrees at 7 bases. The junction had 14 bases not matched to a gene; V was cut back by 5 bases and J by 10 bases. The CDR3 totals 15 residues. The germline V gene encodes CDR1 MGHDK and CDR2 SYGVNS. The CDR3 here is CASSLRDRALDEQFF. The CDR3, as DNA: TGTGCCAGCAGTCTCCGGGACAGAGCCCTTGACGAGCAGTTCTTC.

The table lists this clonotype with many counts. The rearrangement links TRBV7-9 to TRBJ2-7; tentatively, D is TRBD1 (5 bases). The V end lost 5 bases, the J end lost 6 bases, and 11 bases lay between the germline ends. Per the germline V gene, CDR1 is SEHNR and CDR2 is FQNEAQ (reference sequence). The CDR3 spans 12 residues. For the CDR3, the DNA is TGTGCCAGCAGCCCGGACATGTCCGAGCAGTACTTC. It codes for CASSPDMSEQYF. Variable domain in full (rest from reference TRBV7-9 and TRBJ2-7): DTGVSQNPRHKITKRGQNVTFRCDPISEHNRLYWYRQTLGQGPEFLTYFQNEAQLEKSRLLSDRFSAERPKGSFSTLEIQRTEQGDSAMYLCASSPDMSEQYFGPGTRLTVT.

This clonotype came up many times. The chain has TRBV15 and TRBJ2-7; tentative D call: TRBD2 (6 bases). Germline V gene data show CDR1 as LNHNV and CDR2 as YYDKDF (reference sequence). There are 14 residues in the CDR3. Trimming shortened V by 2 bases and J by 5 bases, and 13 bases separated the two germline ends. CDR3 DNA: TGTGCCACCAGCAGAAAACCCCGCGGGGACGAGCAGTACTTC. This sequence encodes CATSRKPRGDEQYF.

The chain couples TRBV28 to TRBJ2-5; TRBD2 might be the D (6 bases). The CDR3 consists of 14 residues. Deletions cut 6 bases from V and 3 bases from J, with 14 bases between. CDR1 and CDR2 (germline): MDHEN, SYDVKM. The CDR3 DNA sequence: TGTGCCAGCAGCCGTGGGGGGAGAGAAGAGACCCAGTACTTC. Translated: CASSRGGREETQYF.

This clonotype showed up just a few times. J is TRBJ1-5 and V is TRBV6-2 or TRBV6-3; D not certain. Looked up from germline, CDR1 is MNHEY and CDR2 is SVGEGT. CDR3 length: 16 residues. V was shortened by 2 bases and J by 0 bases, with 11 bases between the two germline ends. In nucleotides, the CDR3 is TGTGCCAGCAGTTACGGTCGGGATAATAGCAATCAGCCCCAGCATTTT. Translated: CASSYGRDNSNQPQHF.

The rearrangement joins TRBV29-1 to TRBJ2-3; D possibly corresponds to TRBD2 (6 bases). CDR1 SQVTM and CDR2 ANQGSEA come from the germline V gene. The CDR3 runs 12 residues. V shed 6 bases and J shed 3 bases, with 10 bases lying between them. This CDR3 is CSVPGGTDTQYF. The DNA for the CDR3 is TGCAGCGTCCCCGGGGGTACAGATACGCAGTATTTT.

This clonotype has a count of ten or more. The genes are TRBV7-9 and TRBJ2-7; D is possibly TRBD1 (8 bases). CDR1 SEHNR and CDR2 FQNEAQ come from the germline V gene (reference sequence). The CDR3 loop spans 13 amino acids. The V gene lost 11 bases and the J gene lost 5 bases, with 19 bases spanning the gap. As DNA, the CDR3 is TGTGCCCCCCGGGAGGACAGGGTAGACGAGCAGTACTTC. Translation: CAPREDRVDEQYF.